This TCR beta chain was captured in a study of spatial heterogeneity in lung cancer. Study observations and caveats: Among blood samples, ubiquitous expanded tumor TCRs appeared more at resection than at follow-up.

This clonotype was recorded many times. What it binds is not known. Germline values: CDR1 MDHEN, CDR2 SYDVKM. The CDR3 extends over 18 amino acids. Germline trimming cut 6 bases from V and 4 bases from J; bases unmatched to any gene: 12. Sample time point: sample taken at primary tumor resection. The donors, approximately 66 patients with untreated early-stage non-small cell lung cancer, provided the samples. Whole RNA from tumor, nontumor lung or frozen PBMC was sequenced unsorted. The library protocol tagged each TCR cDNA with a unique molecular identifier. TCRdb recomputed calls from the 5' RACE reads with MiXCR, one row per CDR3 protein. The sample consists of about 25,000 distinct CDR3 sequences, about 7.2% of them appearing once.

The source was PBMCs, collected at surgery. The rearrangement uses TRBV28 and TRBJ2-6, with TRBD1 identical over 10 bases. The TCR originated in a male donor with early-stage non-small cell lung cancer. CDR3 region: CASRQPGQGMEGANVLTF. CDR3 bases: TGTGCCAGCAGGCAACCGGGACAGGGGATGGAGGGGGCCAACGTCCTGACTTTC.